This record looks at one TCR beta chain sequence and its context. With 6 bases removed from V and 5 bases from J, the gap between germline ends came to 12 bases. The germline V gene encodes CDR1 MNHEY and CDR2 SVGAGI. This CDR3 has 13 residues. These data originate in a study of blood T cell repertoires in COVID-19. Study-level background: Samples of COVID-19 (acute and convalescent) were obtained from the United States, Italy and Spain. PBMCs, B-cell-depleted T cells, or T cells were the source of the cDNA or gDNA that made up the material.

Per the authors' pipeline: By means of reference gene primer amplification, nucleated cell counts were estimated. Measured with immunoSEQ multiplex PCR; TCRdb has only the in-frame clones, and not every one. That table is the source of V, J and clone size, and D and trimming were worked out from the DNA. The profile shows over 110,000 clones, approximately 88% of them singletons. The TCR was taken from a human donor in a cohort sampled during active COVID-19. The chain recombines TRBV6-5 with TRBJ2-3, with D possibly matching TRBD1 (6 bases). What was sequenced was peripheral blood. The CDR3 here is CASRTGSKDTQYF. The CDR3 DNA reads as TGTGCCAGCAGGACAGGTTCAAAAGATACGCAGTATTTT.